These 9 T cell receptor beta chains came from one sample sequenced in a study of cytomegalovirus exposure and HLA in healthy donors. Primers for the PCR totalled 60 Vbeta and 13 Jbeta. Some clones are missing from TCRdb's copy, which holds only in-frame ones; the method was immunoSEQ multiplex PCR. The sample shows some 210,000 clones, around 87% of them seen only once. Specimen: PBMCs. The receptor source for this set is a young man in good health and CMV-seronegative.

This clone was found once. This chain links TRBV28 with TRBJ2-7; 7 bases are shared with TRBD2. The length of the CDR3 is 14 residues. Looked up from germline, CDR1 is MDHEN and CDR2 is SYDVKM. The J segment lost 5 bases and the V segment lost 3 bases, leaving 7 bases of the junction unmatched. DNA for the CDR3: TGTGCCAGCAGTTTCCTCGCGGGAGCCCACGAGCAGTACTTC. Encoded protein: CASSFLAGAHEQYF.

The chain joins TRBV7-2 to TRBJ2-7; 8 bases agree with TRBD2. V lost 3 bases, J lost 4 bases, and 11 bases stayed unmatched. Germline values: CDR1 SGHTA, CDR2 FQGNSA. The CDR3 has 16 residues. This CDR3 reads CASSFQPGLVLYEQYF. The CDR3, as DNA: TGTGCCAGCAGCTTCCAACCGGGACTAGTTTTGTACGAGCAGTACTTC.

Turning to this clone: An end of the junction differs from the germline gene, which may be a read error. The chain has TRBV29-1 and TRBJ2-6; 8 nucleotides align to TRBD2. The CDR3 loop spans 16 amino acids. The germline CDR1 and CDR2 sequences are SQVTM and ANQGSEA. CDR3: CSVHPGGPSGANGLTF. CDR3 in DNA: TGCAGCGTCCATCCGGGGGGGCCTTCGGGGGCCAACGGCCTGACTTTC.

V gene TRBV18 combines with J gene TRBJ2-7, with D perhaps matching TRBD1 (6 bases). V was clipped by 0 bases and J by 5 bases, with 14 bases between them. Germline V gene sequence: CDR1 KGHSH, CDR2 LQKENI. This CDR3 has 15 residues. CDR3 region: CASSPPTQQGHEQYF. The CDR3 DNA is TGTGCCAGCTCACCACCGACCCAACAGGGACACGAGCAGTACTTC. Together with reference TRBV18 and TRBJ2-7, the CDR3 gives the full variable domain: NAGVMQNPRHLVRRRGQEARLRCSPMKGHSHVYWYRQLPEEGLKFMVYLQKENIIDESGMPKERFSAEFPKEGPSILRIQQVVRGDSAAYFCASSPPTQQGHEQYFGPGTRLTVT.

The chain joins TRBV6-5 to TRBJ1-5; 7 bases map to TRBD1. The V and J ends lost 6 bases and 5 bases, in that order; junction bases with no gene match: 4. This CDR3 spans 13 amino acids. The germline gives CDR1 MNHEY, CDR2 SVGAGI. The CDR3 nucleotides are TGTGCCAGCAGACCCACAGGGGATCAGCCCCAGCATTTT. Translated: CASRPTGDQPQHF.

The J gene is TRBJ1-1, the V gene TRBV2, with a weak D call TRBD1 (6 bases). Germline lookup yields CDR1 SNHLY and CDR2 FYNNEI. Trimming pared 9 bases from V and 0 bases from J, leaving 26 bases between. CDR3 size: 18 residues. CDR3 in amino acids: CASGGAGVLGVLNTEAFF. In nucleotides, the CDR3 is TGTGCCAGTGGGGGCGCGGGGGTTTTGGGGGTATTGAACACTGAAGCTTTCTTT. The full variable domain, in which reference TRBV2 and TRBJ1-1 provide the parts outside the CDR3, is EPEVTQTPSHQVTQMGQEVILRCVPISNHLYFYWYRQILGQKVEFLVSFYNNEISEKSEIFDDQFSVERPDGSNFTLKIRSTKLEDSAMYFCASGGAGVLGVLNTEAFFGQGTRLTVV.

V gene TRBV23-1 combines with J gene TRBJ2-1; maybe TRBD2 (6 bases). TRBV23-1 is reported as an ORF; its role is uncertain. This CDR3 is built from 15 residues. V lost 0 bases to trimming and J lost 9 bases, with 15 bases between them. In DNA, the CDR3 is TGCGCCAGCAGTCAATCGGGGCCACTAGCTGGTGAGCAGTTCTTC. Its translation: CASSQSGPLAGEQFF.

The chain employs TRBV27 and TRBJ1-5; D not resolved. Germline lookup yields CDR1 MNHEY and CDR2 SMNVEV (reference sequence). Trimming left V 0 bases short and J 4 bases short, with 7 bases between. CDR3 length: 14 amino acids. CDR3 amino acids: CASSLSLLNQPQHF. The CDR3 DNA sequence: TGTGCCAGCAGTTTATCGCTCCTAAATCAGCCCCAGCATTTT.

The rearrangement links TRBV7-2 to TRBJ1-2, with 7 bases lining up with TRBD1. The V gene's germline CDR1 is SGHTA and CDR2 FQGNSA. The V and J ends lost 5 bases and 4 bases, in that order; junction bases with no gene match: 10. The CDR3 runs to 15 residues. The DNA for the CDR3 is TGTGCCAGCAGCCCCCTACAACCAGGGGGCTATGGCTACACCTTC. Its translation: CASSPLQPGGYGYTF. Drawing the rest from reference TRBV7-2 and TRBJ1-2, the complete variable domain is GAGVSQSPSNKVTEKGKDVELRCDPISGHTALYWYRQSLGQGLEFLIYFQGNSAPDKSGLPSDRFSAERTGGSVSTLTIQRTQQEDSAVYLCASSPLQPGGYGYTFGSGTRLTVV.